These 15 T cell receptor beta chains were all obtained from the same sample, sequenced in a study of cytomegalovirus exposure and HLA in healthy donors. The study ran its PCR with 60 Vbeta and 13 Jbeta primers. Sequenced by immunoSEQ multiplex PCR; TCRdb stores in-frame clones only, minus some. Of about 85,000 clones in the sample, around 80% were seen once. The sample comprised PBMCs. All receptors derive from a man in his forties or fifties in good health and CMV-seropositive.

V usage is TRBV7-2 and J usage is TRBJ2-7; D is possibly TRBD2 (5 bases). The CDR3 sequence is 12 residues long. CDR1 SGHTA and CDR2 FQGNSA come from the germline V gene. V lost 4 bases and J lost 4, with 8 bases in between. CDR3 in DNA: TGTGCCAGCAGCTCCCCGGGGTACGAGCAGTACTTC. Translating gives CASSSPGYEQYF.

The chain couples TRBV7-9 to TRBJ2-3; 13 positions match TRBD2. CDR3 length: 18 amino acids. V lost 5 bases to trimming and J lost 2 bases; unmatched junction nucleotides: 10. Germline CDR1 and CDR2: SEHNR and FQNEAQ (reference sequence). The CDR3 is CASSNAGTSGVITDTQYF. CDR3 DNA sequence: TGTGCCAGCAGCAACGCCGGGACTAGCGGGGTGATCACAGATACGCAGTATTTT.

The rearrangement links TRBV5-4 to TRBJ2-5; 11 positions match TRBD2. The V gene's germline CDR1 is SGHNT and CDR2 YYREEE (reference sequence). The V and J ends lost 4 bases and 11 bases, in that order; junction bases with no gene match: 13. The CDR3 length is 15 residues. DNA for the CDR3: TGTGCCAGCAGCGAGGGACTAGCGGACTCTAGGGAGCAGTACTTC. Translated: CASSEGLADSREQYF.

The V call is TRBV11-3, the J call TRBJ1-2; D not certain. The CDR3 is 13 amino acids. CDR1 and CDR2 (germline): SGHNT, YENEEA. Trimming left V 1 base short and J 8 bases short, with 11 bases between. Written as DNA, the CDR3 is TGTGCCAGCAGCTTAGGGGCGGCGGGGGGCTACACCTTC. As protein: CASSLGAAGGYTF. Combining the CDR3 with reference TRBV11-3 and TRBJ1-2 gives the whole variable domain EAGVVQSPRYKIIEKKQPVAFWCNPISGHNTLYWYLQNLGQGPELLIRYENEEAVDDSQLPKDRFSAERLKGVDSTLKIQPAELGDSAVYLCASSLGAAGGYTFGSGTRLTVV.

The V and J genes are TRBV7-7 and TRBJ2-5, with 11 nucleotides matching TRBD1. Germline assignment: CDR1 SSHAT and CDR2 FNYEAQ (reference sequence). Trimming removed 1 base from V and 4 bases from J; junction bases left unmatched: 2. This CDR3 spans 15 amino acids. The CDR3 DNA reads TGTGCCAGCAGCTTAGTGGGGACAGGGGGAGAGACCCAGTACTTC. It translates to CASSLVGTGGETQYF.

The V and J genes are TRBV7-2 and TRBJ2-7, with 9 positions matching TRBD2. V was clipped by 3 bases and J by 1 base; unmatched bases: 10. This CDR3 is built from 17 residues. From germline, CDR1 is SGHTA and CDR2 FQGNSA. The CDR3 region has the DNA TGTGCCAGCAGCTTCGTTAGCGGGAGTGGCGGATCCTACGAGCAGTACTTC. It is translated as CASSFVSGSGGSYEQYF. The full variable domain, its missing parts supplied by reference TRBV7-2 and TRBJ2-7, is GAGVSQSPSNKVTEKGKDVELRCDPISGHTALYWYRQSLGQGLEFLIYFQGNSAPDKSGLPSDRFSAERTGGSVSTLTIQRTQQEDSAVYLCASSFVSGSGGSYEQYFGPGTRLTVT.

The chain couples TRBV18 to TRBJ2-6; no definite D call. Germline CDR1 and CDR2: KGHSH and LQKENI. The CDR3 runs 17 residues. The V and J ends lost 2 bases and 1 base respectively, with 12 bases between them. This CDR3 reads CASSPFLDPSGANVLTF. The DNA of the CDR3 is TGTGCCAGCTCACCATTTTTAGATCCTTCTGGGGCCAACGTCCTGACTTTC.

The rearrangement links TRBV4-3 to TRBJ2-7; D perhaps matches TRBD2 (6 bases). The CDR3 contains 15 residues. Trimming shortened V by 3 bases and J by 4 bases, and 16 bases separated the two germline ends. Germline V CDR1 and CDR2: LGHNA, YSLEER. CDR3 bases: TGCGCCAGCAGCCATTCAGTCGGGAGTGGATACGAGCAGTACTTC. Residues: CASSHSVGSGYEQYF.

The CDR3 bases are TGCGCCAGCAGTGAGGACAGACTTCGGAATCAGCCCCAGCATTTT. Protein sequence: CASSEDRLRNQPQHF. This chain links TRBV10-2 with TRBJ1-5; weak D call: TRBD1 (5 bases). This CDR3 has 15 residues. V was shortened by 2 bases and J by 4 bases, with 12 bases between the two germline ends. Germline-derived CDR1 and CDR2 are WSHSY and SAAADI.

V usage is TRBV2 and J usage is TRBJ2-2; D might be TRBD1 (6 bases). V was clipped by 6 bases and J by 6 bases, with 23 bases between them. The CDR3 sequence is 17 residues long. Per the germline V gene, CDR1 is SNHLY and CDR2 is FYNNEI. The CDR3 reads CASRLLAGANAPGELFF. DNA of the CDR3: TGTGCCAGCAGGCTGTTGGCAGGGGCAAATGCGCCCGGGGAGCTGTTTTTT.

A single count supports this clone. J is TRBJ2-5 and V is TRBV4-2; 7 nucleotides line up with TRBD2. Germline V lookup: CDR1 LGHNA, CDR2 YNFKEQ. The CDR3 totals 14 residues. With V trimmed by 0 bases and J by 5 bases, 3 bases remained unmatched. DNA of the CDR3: TGTGCCAGCAGCCAAGATACACTAGCGGAGACCCAGTACTTC. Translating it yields CASSQDTLAETQYF.

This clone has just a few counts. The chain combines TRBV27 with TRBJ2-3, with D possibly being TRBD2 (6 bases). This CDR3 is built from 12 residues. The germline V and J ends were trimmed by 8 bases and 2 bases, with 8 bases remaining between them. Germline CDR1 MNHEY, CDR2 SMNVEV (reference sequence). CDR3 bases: TGTGCCAGCGGAGGGGACACAGATACGCAGTATTTT. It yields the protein CASGGDTDTQYF.

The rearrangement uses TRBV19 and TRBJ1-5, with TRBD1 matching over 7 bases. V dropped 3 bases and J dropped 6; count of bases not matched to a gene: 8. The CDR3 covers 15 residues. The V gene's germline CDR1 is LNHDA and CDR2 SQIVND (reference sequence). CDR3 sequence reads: CASSILGQVGQPQHF. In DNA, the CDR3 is TGTGCCAGTAGTATCCTCGGACAGGTCGGTCAGCCCCAGCATTTT.

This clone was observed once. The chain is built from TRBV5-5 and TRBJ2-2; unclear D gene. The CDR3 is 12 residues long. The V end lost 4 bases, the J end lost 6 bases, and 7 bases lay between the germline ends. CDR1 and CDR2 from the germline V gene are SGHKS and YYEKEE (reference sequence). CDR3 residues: CASSPPPGELFF. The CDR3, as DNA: TGTGCCAGCAGCCCTCCCCCCGGGGAGCTGTTTTTT.

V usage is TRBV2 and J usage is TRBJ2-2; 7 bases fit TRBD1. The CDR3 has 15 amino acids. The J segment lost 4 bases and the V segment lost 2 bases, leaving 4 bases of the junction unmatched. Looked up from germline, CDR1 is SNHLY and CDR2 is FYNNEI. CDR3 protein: CASSEIPGGTGELFF. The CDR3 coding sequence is TGTGCCAGCAGTGAAATCCCAGGGGGCACCGGGGAGCTGTTTTTT.